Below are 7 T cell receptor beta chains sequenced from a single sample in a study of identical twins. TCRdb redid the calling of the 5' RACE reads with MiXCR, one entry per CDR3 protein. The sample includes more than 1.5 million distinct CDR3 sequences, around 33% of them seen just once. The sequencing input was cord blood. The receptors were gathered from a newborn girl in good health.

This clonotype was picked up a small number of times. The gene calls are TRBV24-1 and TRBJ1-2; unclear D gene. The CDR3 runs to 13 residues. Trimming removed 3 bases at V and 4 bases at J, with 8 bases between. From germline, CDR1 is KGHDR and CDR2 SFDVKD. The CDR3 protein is CATSDPGFYGYTF. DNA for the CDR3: TGTGCCACCAGTGATCCGGGGTTCTATGGCTACACCTTC.

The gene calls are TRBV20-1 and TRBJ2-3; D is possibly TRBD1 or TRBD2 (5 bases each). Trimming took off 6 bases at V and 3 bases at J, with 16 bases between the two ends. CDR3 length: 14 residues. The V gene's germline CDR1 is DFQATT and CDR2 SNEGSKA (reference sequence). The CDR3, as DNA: TGCAGTGCCAAAAAGAGGGGTTGGACAGATACGCAGTATTTT. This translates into CSAKKRGWTDTQYF.

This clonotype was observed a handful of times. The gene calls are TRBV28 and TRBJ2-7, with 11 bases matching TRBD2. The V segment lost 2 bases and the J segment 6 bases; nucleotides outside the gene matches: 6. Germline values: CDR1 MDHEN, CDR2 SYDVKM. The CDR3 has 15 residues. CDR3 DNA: TGTGCCAGCAGTTTAATAGCGGGAGGGCCGAGCGAGCAGTACTTC. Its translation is CASSLIAGGPSEQYF.

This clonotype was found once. CDR3 residues: CASSLARGHTDTQYF. CDR3 coding DNA: TGCGCCAGCAGCTTGGCACGCGGTCACACAGATACGCAGTATTTT. V gene TRBV5-1 combines with J gene TRBJ2-3; no clear D gene. The CDR3 spans 15 residues. Trimming pared 0 bases from V and 2 bases from J, leaving 10 bases between. The germline V gene encodes CDR1 SGHRS and CDR2 YFSETQ.

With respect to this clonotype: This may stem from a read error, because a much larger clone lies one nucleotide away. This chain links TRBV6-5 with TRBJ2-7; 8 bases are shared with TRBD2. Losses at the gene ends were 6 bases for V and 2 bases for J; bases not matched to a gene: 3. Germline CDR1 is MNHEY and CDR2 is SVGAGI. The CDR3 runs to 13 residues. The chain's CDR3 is CASRLAEAYEQYF. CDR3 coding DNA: TGTGCCAGCAGACTAGCGGAAGCCTACGAGCAGTACTTC.

The CDR3 nucleotides are TGTGCCAGCGGGGACCTGATGAACACTGAAGCTTTCTTT. Translated, it gives CASGDLMNTEAFF. V gene TRBV19 combines with J gene TRBJ1-1, with D possibly matching TRBD1 (5 bases). The CDR3 sequence is 13 residues long. CDR1 and CDR2 from the germline V gene are LNHDA and SQIVND (reference sequence). V gave up 9 bases and J gave up 0 bases, with 11 bases separating them. Filled out from reference TRBV19 and TRBJ1-1, the complete variable domain reads DGGITQSPKYLFRKEGQNVTLSCEQNLNHDAMYWYRQDPGQGLRLIYYSQIVNDFQKGDIAEGYSVSREKKESFPLTVTSAQKNPTAFYLCASGDLMNTEAFFGQGTRLTVV.

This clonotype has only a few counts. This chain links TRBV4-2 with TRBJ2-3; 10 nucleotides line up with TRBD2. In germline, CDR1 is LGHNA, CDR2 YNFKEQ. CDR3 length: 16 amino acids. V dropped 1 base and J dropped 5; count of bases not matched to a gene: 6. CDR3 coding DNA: TGTGCCAGCAGCCAAGGTCTAGCGGGAGTAATAGATACGCAGTATTTT. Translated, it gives CASSQGLAGVIDTQYF.